This T cell receptor (beta chain) was sequenced during a study of identical twins. Findings and limits, study-wide: Twins shared beta out-of-frame sequences in excess, but this excess was weaker.

Germline CDR1 MDHEN, CDR2 SYDVKM. This CDR3 has 14 residues. V gave up 3 bases and J gave up 3 bases, with 11 bases separating them. This clonotype was seen repeatedly, ten times or more. Its antigen is unidentified. Template switching added a universal primer binding site, and final cDNA carried unique molecular identifiers. TCRdb called the 5' RACE reads again in MiXCR, with one record for every CDR3 protein. Here the sample spans 240,000 or so distinct CDR3 sequences, approximately 7% being singletons. These same records also appear under a second study, on yellow fever vaccine responses in identical twins.

The receptor was isolated from a woman aged 18-30 years in good health. Material: memory (CD45RO+) T cells sorted from blood. The chain combines TRBV28 with TRBJ2-5; either TRBD1 or TRBD2 may fit D (5 bases each). The CDR3 reads CASSLGVREETQYF. For the CDR3, the DNA is TGTGCCAGCAGTTTGGGGGTACGAGAAGAGACCCAGTACTTC.